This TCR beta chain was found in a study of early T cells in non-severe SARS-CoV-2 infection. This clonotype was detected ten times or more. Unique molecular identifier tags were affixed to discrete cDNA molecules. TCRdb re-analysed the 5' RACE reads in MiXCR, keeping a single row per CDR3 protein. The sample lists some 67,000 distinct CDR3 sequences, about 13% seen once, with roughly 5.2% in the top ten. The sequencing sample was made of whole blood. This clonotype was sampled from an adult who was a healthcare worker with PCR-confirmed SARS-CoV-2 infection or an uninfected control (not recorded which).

CDR3 protein: CATSDSRTSGRASHYNEQFF. The CDR3 nucleotides are TGTGCCACCAGTGACTCACGGACTAGCGGGAGAGCATCCCACTACAATGAGCAGTTCTTC. The chain uses TRBV24-1 and TRBJ2-1; 13 bases are a match to TRBD2. Germline CDR1 KGHDR, CDR2 SFDVKD. After removal of 4 bases from V and 3 bases from J, the junction contained 14 bases not matched to a gene. The CDR3 totals 20 residues.